Listed below are T cell receptor beta chains from one sample, sequenced in a study of liver allograft versus peripheral blood T cells. TCRdb itself ran the reads through MiXCR, one entry per CDR3 protein. The sample records more than 9,000 distinct CDR3 sequences, roughly 19% being singletons. These receptors originate from a human patient who had a liver transplant. Some of the T cells may derive from the graft donor. CDR3s include the opening cysteine and the closing phenylalanine or tryptophan. Each record gives: V gene, clone size, J gene, CDR3 protein. Clone size is not always given. Where it is, it says once, few, many or a class for expanded clones.

TRBV6-5,many,TRBJ2-1,CASSTWVGDNEQFF
TRBV5-4,.,TRBJ1-6,CASSLGGPPQANNSPLHF
TRBV6-5,medium-sized,TRBJ1-6,CASSYSGQGQNSPLHF
TRBV9,.,TRBJ1-3,CASSVGHGNTIYF
TRBV6-5,few,TRBJ2-7,CASSRRGEQYF
TRBV11-2,.,TRBJ1-3,CASSLDRGNTIYF
TRBV27,medium-sized,TRBJ2-1,CASSLLGTGNNEQFF
TRBV6-1,medium-sized,TRBJ2-2,CASSDYRRGEGTGELFF
TRBV14,few,TRBJ2-1,CASRERGSYNEQFF
TRBV6-1,medium-sized,TRBJ2-1,CASSENTGVWDEQFF
TRBV18,medium-sized,TRBJ2-7,CASSPLPGDEVEQYF
TRBV30,.,TRBJ2-7,CACSGLAALEQYF
TRBV28,few,TRBJ2-3,CASKKGDRYGFADTQYF
TRBV6-1,few,TRBJ2-7,CASSELRAEQYF
TRBV30,.,TRBJ1-5,CAWSAGGGTRPQHF
TRBV2,.,TRBJ2-2,CASSPISGGAGELFF
TRBV12-3/TRBV12-4,.,TRBJ1-5,CASSPAGTGSGQPQHF
TRBV27,medium-sized,TRBJ2-6,CASRQDHSGANVLTF
TRBV14,.,TRBJ1-2,CASSQGRPAGGYTF
TRBV14,few,TRBJ1-1,CASSQSYRDRDTEAFF
TRBV20-1,few,TRBJ2-3,CSAARDEDTQYF
TRBV7-9,many,TRBJ1-2,CASSSETRRYGYTF
TRBV18,medium-sized,TRBJ2-2,CASSPRTEINTGELFF
TRBV25-1,.,TRBJ1-3,CASSVNAGNTIYF
TRBV19,many,TRBJ1-2,CASTLAGGPGLDYGYTF
TRBV5-4,medium-sized,TRBJ2-4,CASSLGSGNVAKNIQYF
TRBV18,medium-sized,TRBJ1-1,CASSLGQGDDLNTEAFF
TRBV11-3,few,TRBJ2-1,CASSSGLAYNEQFF
TRBV30,.,TRBJ2-7,CAWSARGAYEQYF
TRBV2,.,TRBJ2-3,CASSPGMSTDTQYF
TRBV10-3,medium-sized,TRBJ1-2,CAIRNRTGEGGYTF
TRBV14,few,TRBJ1-1,CASSQGTLYTEAFF
TRBV19,medium-sized,TRBJ1-4,CASRVPGFGEKLFF
TRBV2,few,TRBJ1-4,CASSVLKGEKLFF
TRBV20-1,.,TRBJ2-3,CSAQDPTGPTDTQYF
TRBV11-3,few,TRBJ2-2,CASSQRDRETGELFF